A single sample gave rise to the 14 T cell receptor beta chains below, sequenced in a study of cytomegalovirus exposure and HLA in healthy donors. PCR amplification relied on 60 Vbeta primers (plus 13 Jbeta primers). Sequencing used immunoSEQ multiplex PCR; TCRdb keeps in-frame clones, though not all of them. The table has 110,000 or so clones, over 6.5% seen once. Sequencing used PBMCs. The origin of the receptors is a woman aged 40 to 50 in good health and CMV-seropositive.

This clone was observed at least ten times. CDR3 bases: TGTGCCAGCAGGAGCGGGGGTGACACAGATACGCAGTATTTT. As protein: CASRSGGDTDTQYF. The rearrangement links TRBV4-2 to TRBJ2-3; 8 nucleotides agree with TRBD2. The CDR3 is 14 residues long. The V gene end was trimmed by 6 bases and the J gene end by 2 bases; junction bases not matched to a gene: 4. Germline V gene sequence: CDR1 LGHNA, CDR2 YNFKEQ.

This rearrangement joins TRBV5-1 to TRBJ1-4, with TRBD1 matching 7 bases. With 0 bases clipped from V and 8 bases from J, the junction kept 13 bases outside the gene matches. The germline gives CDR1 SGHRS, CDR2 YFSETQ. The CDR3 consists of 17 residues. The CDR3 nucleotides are TGCGCCAGCAGCTTGGCCCCAGGGGGTAACGTACTGGAAAAACTGTTTTTT. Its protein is CASSLAPGGNVLEKLFF. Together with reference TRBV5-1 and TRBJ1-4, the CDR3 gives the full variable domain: KAGVTQTPRYLIKTRGQQVTLSCSPISGHRSVSWYQQTPGQGLQFLFEYFSETQRNKGNFPGRFSGRQFSNSRSEMNVSTLELGDSALYLCASSLAPGGNVLEKLFFGSGTQLSVL.

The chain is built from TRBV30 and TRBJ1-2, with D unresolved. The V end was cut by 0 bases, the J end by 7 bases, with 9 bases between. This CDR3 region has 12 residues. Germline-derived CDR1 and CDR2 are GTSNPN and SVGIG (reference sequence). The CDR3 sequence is CAWSVRSGGYTF. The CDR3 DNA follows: TGTGCCTGGAGTGTCAGGTCCGGTGGCTACACCTTC. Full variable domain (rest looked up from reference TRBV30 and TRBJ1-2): SQTIHQWPATLVQPVGSPLSLECTVEGTSNPNLYWYRQAAGRGLQLLFYSVGIGQISSEVPQNLSASRPQDRQFILSSKKLLLSDSGFYLCAWSVRSGGYTFGSGTRLTVV.

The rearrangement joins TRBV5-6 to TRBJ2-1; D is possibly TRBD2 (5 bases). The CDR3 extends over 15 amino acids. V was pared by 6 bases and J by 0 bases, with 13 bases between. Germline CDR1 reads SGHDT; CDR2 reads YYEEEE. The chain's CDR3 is CASIKEVGSYNEQFF. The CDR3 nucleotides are TGTGCCAGCATCAAGGAGGTAGGCTCCTACAATGAGCAGTTCTTC.

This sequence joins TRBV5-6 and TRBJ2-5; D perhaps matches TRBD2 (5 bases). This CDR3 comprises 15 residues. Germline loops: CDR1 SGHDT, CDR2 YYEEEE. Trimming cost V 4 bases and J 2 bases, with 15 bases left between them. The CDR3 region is CASSRITRGQETQYF. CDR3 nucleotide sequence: TGTGCCAGCAGCCGGATAACACGGGGTCAAGAGACCCAGTACTTC.

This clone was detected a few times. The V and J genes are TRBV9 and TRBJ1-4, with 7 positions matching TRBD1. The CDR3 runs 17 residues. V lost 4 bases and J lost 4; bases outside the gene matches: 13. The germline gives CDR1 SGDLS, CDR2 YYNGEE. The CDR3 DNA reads TGTGCCAGCAGCACAACCCCGGGGGACAGAGTTAATGAAAAACTGTTTTTT. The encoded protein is CASSTTPGDRVNEKLFF.

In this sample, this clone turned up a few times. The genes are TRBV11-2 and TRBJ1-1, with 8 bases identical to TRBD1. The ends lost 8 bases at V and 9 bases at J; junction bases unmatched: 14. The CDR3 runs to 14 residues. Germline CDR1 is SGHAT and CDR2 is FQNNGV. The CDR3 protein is CASGLAGQGIKAFF. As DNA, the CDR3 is TGTGCCAGCGGCCTTGCCGGACAGGGAATAAAAGCTTTCTTT.

The CDR3 bases are TGTGCCAGCAGTGATCAGACTCCTAATTCACCCCTCCACTTT. Amino acids: CASSDQTPNSPLHF. J is TRBJ1-6 and V is TRBV25-1; D not resolved. Between the trimmed V and J ends, which lost 3 bases and 6 bases, there was a span of 9 bases. The length of the CDR3 is 14 residues. Germline V lookup: CDR1 MGHDK, CDR2 SYGVNS.

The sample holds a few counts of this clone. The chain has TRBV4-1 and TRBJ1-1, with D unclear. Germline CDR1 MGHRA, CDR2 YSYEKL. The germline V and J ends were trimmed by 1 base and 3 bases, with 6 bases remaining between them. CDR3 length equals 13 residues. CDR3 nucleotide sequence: TGCGCCAGCAGCCAAGCACGGGACACTGAAGCTTTCTTT. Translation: CASSQARDTEAFF.

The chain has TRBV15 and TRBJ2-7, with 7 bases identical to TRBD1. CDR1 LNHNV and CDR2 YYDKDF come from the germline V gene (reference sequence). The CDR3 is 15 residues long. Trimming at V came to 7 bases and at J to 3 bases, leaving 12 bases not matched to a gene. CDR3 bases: TGTGCCACCAAGAGGGGGCATAGCGCTAACTACGAGCAGTACTTC. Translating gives CATKRGHSANYEQYF.

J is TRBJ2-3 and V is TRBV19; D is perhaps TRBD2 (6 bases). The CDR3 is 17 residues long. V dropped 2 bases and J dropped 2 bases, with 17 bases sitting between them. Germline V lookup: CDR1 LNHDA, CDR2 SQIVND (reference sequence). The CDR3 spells CASSIFDTSSLTDTQYF. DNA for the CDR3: TGTGCCAGTAGTATATTTGACACTAGCTCCCTCACAGATACGCAGTATTTT.

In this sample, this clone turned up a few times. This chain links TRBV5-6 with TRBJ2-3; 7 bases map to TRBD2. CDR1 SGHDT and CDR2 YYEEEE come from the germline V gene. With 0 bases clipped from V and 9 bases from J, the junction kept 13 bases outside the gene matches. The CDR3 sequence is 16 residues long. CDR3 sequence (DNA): TGTGCCAGCAGCTTGGGGGCTAGCGGAGGCATTAAGACGCAGTATTTT. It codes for CASSLGASGGIKTQYF. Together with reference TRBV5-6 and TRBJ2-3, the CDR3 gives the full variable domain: DAGVTQSPTHLIKTRGQQVTLRCSPKSGHDTVSWYQQALGQGPQFIFQYYEEEERQRGNFPDRFSGHQFPNYSSELNVNALLLGDSALYLCASSLGASGGIKTQYFGPGTRLTVL.

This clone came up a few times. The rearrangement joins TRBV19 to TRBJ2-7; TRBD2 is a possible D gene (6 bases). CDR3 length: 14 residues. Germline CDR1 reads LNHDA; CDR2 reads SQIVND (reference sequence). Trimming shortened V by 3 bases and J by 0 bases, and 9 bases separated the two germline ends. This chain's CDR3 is CASSMGGPSYEQYF. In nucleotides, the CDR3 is TGTGCCAGTAGTATGGGGGGTCCCTCCTACGAGCAGTACTTC.

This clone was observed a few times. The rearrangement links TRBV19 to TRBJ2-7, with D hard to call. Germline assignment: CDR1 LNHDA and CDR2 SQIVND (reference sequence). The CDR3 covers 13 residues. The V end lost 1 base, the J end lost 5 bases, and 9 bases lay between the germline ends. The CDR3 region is CASSIGAYNEQYF. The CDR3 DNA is TGTGCCAGTAGTATAGGGGCCTACAACGAGCAGTACTTC. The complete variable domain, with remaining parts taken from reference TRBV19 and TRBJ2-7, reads DGGITQSPKYLFRKEGQNVTLSCEQNLNHDAMYWYRQDPGQGLRLIYYSQIVNDFQKGDIAEGYSVSREKKESFPLTVTSAQKNPTAFYLCASSIGAYNEQYFGPGTRLTVT.